The text below deals with one TCR beta chain. The target antigen is unknown. Each patient experienced a relapse that followed autologous stem cell transplantation, and brentuximab vedotin exposure varied. These data are taken from a study of PD-1 blockade in classical Hodgkin lymphoma. Study outcomes and limitations: Excluded were patients who started nivolumab under 1 year after ASCT, a group that had lower diversity.

Assay used: immunoSEQ multiplex PCR; TCRdb lists only in-frame clones, some missing. This sample yields tens of thousands of clones, of which 70% to 75% are seen a single time; over 2.5% belongs to the top ten. From germline, CDR1 is SGHDT and CDR2 YYEEEE. This CDR3 has 16 amino acids. Trimming left V 0 bases short and J 2 bases short, with 15 bases between. The chain carries TRBV5-6 and TRBJ2-7; D is perhaps TRBD2 (5 bases). Sequenced here: peripheral blood mononuclear cells (PBMCs), sampled before the second cycle of nivolumab. The receptor was derived from a human donor with classical Hodgkin lymphoma. The CDR3 region is CASSLASGLSPYEQYF. CDR3 coding DNA: TGTGCCAGCAGCTTGGCGTCGGGGTTATCGCCCTACGAGCAGTACTTC.